A single sample gave rise to the 23 T cell receptor beta chains below, sequenced in a study of identical twins. In TCRdb, the 5' RACE reads were re-called with MiXCR into one record per CDR3 protein. Of 500,000 to 650,000 distinct CDR3 sequences listed, under 25% are singletons. This sample was also put to use in a study of yellow fever vaccine responses in identical twins.

The sequenced sample was CD4+ T cells sorted from blood. The receptors originated from a woman in her late teens or twenties in good health.

This sequence joins TRBV24-1 and TRBJ1-2, with D possibly matching TRBD1 (5 bases). V was clipped by 4 bases and J by 0 bases, with 11 bases between them. Germline V lookup: CDR1 KGHDR, CDR2 SFDVKD. The CDR3 is 15 residues long. In DNA form, the CDR3 reads TGTGCCACCAGTGACCGCCCAGGGCCTAACTATGGCTACACCTTC. Encoded protein: CATSDRPGPNYGYTF.

This clonotype turned up a few times. The V gene is TRBV25-1, the J gene TRBJ2-2, with D hard to call. The germline gives CDR1 MGHDK, CDR2 SYGVNS. Between the trimmed V and J ends, which lost 4 bases and 6 bases, there was a span of 6 bases. There are 12 residues in the CDR3. In nucleotides, the CDR3 is TGTGCCAGCAGTGTTGGCTCCGGGGAGCTGTTTTTT. Its protein product is CASSVGSGELFF.

There are a few counts of this clonotype. This chain connects TRBV7-6 to TRBJ1-5; D is undetermined. The germline gives CDR1 SGHVS, CDR2 FNYEAQ. Trimming took off 5 bases at V and 3 bases at J, with 11 bases between the two ends. The CDR3 has 14 amino acids. CDR3 nucleotide sequence: TGTGCCAGCAGCGATGGACGGTTCAATCAGCCCCAGCATTTT. This codes for CASSDGRFNQPQHF. The full variable domain, completed using reference TRBV7-6 and TRBJ1-5, is GAGVSQSPRYKVTKRGQDVALRCDPISGHVSLYWYRQALGQGPEFLTYFNYEAQQDKSGLPNDRFSAERPEGSISTLTIQRTEQRDSAMYRCASSDGRFNQPQHFGDGTRLSIL.

A few counts support this clonotype. The chain combines TRBV6-4 with TRBJ2-1; 12 bases agree with TRBD2. The CDR3 consists of 14 residues. The junction had 2 bases not matched to a gene; V was cut back by 2 bases and J by 9 bases. Germline loops: CDR1 MRHNA, CDR2 SNTAGT. CDR3 in DNA: TGTGCCAGCAGTGACGGACTAGCGGGGAGTGAGCAGTTCTTC. Translation: CASSDGLAGSEQFF.

Worth noting for this clonotype: A read error may produce the germline difference seen at one junction end. The chain employs TRBV20-1 and TRBJ2-1; D might be TRBD2 (7 bases). This CDR3 spans 12 amino acids. Per the germline V gene, CDR1 is DFQATT and CDR2 is SNEGSKA (reference sequence). The CDR3 DNA sequence: TGCAGTGCTAGATCCAGCGGGGCAACAGGGCTCTTC. This encodes CSARSSGATGLF.

The rearrangement uses TRBV6-1 and TRBJ2-1; D remains ambiguous. The CDR3 is 13 amino acids. Germline V gene sequence: CDR1 MNHNS, CDR2 SASEGT. Trimming took off 5 bases at V and 4 bases at J, with 9 bases between the two ends. The CDR3 spells CASSRFQYNEQFF. DNA for the CDR3: TGTGCCAGCAGTAGGTTTCAATACAATGAGCAGTTCTTC.

The chain carries TRBV11-2 and TRBJ2-3; TRBD2 aligns across 12 bases. The germline V gene encodes CDR1 SGHAT and CDR2 FQNNGV. The CDR3 extends over 17 amino acids. The V and J ends lost 5 bases and 2 bases, in that order; junction bases with no gene match: 8. DNA of the CDR3: TGTGCCAGCAGCGCCCCGACTAGCGGGAGACCCACAGATACGCAGTATTTT. It yields the protein CASSAPTSGRPTDTQYF.

The J gene is TRBJ2-1, the V gene TRBV18, with unresolved D. V was pared by 3 bases and J by 2 bases, with 5 bases between. Per the germline V gene, CDR1 is KGHSH and CDR2 is LQKENI. This CDR3 is built from 13 residues. The CDR3 DNA reads TGTGCCAGCTCACCGATCGCCTACAATGAGCAGTTCTTC. It yields the protein CASSPIAYNEQFF.

This sequence joins TRBV20-1 and TRBJ2-7, with a possible D match to TRBD1 (6 bases). The CDR3 is made up of 15 amino acids. Germline-derived CDR1 and CDR2 are DFQATT and SNEGSKA (reference sequence). V was clipped by 0 bases and J by 2 bases, with 14 bases between them. The CDR3 protein is CSARDLRTDTYEQYV. As DNA, the CDR3 is TGCAGTGCTAGAGATCTGAGGACAGATACCTACGAGCAGTACGTC.

This clonotype was found a few times. The chain joins TRBV3-1 to TRBJ2-7; 9 bases are a match to TRBD2. Germline CDR1 and CDR2: LGHDT and YNNKEL (reference sequence). Unmatched junction bases numbered 14, after V lost 4 bases and J lost 1 base. The CDR3 spans 18 residues. CDR3 DNA sequence: TGTGCCAGCAGCCCTTCAGGGGGGGTAGCGGGAGCATCCTACGAGCAGTACTTC. This translates into CASSPSGGVAGASYEQYF.

The gene calls are TRBV20-1 and TRBJ2-7, with TRBD1 matching over 7 bases. Trimming at V came to 2 bases and at J to 3 bases, leaving 4 bases not matched to a gene. Germline V lookup: CDR1 DFQATT, CDR2 SNEGSKA (reference sequence). The CDR3 has 13 residues. DNA for the CDR3: TGCAGTGCTAGAACGGCAGGGGGCTACGAGCAGTACGTC. Translating gives CSARTAGGYEQYV.

Here the CDR3 reads CASSFRQGKEAFF. For the CDR3, the DNA is TGTGCCAGCAGTTTCCGGCAGGGTAAAGAAGCTTTCTTT. The V call is TRBV12-3 or TRBV12-4, the J call TRBJ1-1; the D gene is possibly TRBD1 (5 bases). V was cut by 3 bases and J by 8 bases, with 13 bases left in between. This CDR3 comprises 13 residues.

The sample holds a few counts of this clonotype. The V and J genes are TRBV5-6 and TRBJ1-4; 7 positions match TRBD1. This CDR3 spans 15 amino acids. Germline V gene sequence: CDR1 SGHDT, CDR2 YYEEEE. Trimming took 4 bases from V and 8 from J; bases not matched to a gene: 11. CDR3 sequence (DNA): TGTGCCAGCAGCACGGGACAGCCAAAGGGCGAAAAACTGTTTTTT. Encoded protein: CASSTGQPKGEKLFF.

The rearrangement uses TRBV29-1 and TRBJ2-7; D unclear. Trimming shortened V by 4 bases and J by 2 bases, and 9 bases separated the two germline ends. Germline V gives CDR1 SQVTM, CDR2 ANQGSEA. The CDR3 contains 12 residues. The CDR3 sequence: CSVVVSTYEQYF. In DNA form, the CDR3 reads TGCAGCGTTGTGGTCAGCACCTACGAGCAGTACTTC.

About this clonotype itself: At one of its ends the junction is not consistent with the germline gene, which may arise from a read error. The gene calls are TRBV20-1 and TRBJ2-2; D is uncertain. The CDR3 spans 11 residues. Germline lookup yields CDR1 DFQATT and CDR2 SNEGSKA (reference sequence). The CDR3 sequence: CSASNIGELFF. The CDR3 DNA follows: TGCAGTGCTAGTAACATCGGGGAGCTGTTTTTT.

This chain connects TRBV7-2 to TRBJ1-6; D possibly corresponds to TRBD1 (6 bases). Germline loops: CDR1 SGHTA, CDR2 FQGNSA. This CDR3 region has 14 residues. Trimming left V 6 bases short and J 10 bases short, with 16 bases between. The CDR3 DNA sequence: TGTGCCAGCAGACAACAGGGAGCCCACTCACCCCTCCACTTT. It yields the protein CASRQQGAHSPLHF.

V usage is TRBV24-1 and J usage is TRBJ2-1; D may match TRBD1 or TRBD2 (5 bases each). CDR1 and CDR2 from the germline V gene are KGHDR and SFDVKD. The CDR3 is 16 residues long. The V end lost 2 bases, the J end lost 0 bases, and 10 bases lay between the germline ends. CDR3 residues: CATSDSGPFSYNEQFF. CDR3 sequence (DNA): TGTGCCACCAGTGATTCGGGACCCTTCTCCTACAATGAGCAGTTCTTC.

This chain uses TRBV10-3 with TRBJ2-3; 8 bases are a match to TRBD1. Germline V CDR1 and CDR2: ENHRY, SYGVKD. V shed 8 bases and J 2 bases; nucleotides not matched to a gene: 9. CDR3 size: 15 residues. CDR3 residues: CAIADLGQDTDTQYF. CDR3 coding DNA: TGTGCCATCGCGGACTTGGGACAGGACACAGATACGCAGTATTTT.

To note about this clonotype: At one end the junction does not follow the germline gene, possibly because of a read error. CDR3 sequence (DNA): TGTGCCATCAGCCCCGGGGTAAGCTCCTACGAGCAGTACTTC. Its translation is CAISPGVSSYEQYF. This rearrangement joins TRBV5-6 to TRBJ2-7, with a weak D call TRBD2 (5 bases). Per germline, CDR1 SGHDT and CDR2 YYEEEE. CDR3 length: 14 residues.

This clonotype has a handful of counts. The V call is TRBV5-1, the J call TRBJ2-1; tentative D call: TRBD2 (6 bases). The V gene lost 0 bases and the J gene lost 6 bases, with 19 bases spanning the gap. Germline V CDR1 and CDR2: SGHRS, YFSETQ. The CDR3 totals 17 residues. The CDR3 nucleotides are TGCGCCAGCAGCTTGGGACCTAGCGCGAGAGGTAGCAATGAGCAGTTCTTC. Translating gives CASSLGPSARGSNEQFF.

The chain has TRBV11-1 and TRBJ2-1, with 11 bases aligning to TRBD2. V shed 2 bases, J shed 2 bases, and the junction held 8 bases outside the gene matches. Germline assignment: CDR1 SGHAT and CDR2 FQDESV (reference sequence). This CDR3 contains 18 residues. The CDR3 nucleotides read TGTGCCAGCAGCTTACAGAGGGGGACTAGCGGTGCCTACAATGAGCAGTTCTTC. Translating gives CASSLQRGTSGAYNEQFF.

This clonotype was seen only a few times. The chain has TRBV25-1 and TRBJ2-2, with D possibly called TRBD1 or TRBD2 (5 bases each). The germline V gene has CDR1 MGHDK and CDR2 SYGVNS. V was clipped by 3 bases and J by 5 bases, with 10 bases between them. The CDR3 is made up of 14 amino acids. DNA for the CDR3: TGTGCCAGCAGTGACACGGGGCCAACCGGGGAGCTGTTTTTT. Its protein product is CASSDTGPTGELFF.

This chain uses TRBV11-3 with TRBJ2-4; 8 bases are a match to TRBD2. The CDR3 extends over 17 amino acids. Germline assignment: CDR1 SGHNT and CDR2 YENEEA. Losses at the gene ends were 5 bases for V and 5 bases for J; bases not matched to a gene: 14. The CDR3 region has the DNA TGTGCCAGCAGCCCGGGGGGGGCGAACCTTAGGGAAAACATTCAGTACTTC. The encoded protein is CASSPGGANLRENIQYF.